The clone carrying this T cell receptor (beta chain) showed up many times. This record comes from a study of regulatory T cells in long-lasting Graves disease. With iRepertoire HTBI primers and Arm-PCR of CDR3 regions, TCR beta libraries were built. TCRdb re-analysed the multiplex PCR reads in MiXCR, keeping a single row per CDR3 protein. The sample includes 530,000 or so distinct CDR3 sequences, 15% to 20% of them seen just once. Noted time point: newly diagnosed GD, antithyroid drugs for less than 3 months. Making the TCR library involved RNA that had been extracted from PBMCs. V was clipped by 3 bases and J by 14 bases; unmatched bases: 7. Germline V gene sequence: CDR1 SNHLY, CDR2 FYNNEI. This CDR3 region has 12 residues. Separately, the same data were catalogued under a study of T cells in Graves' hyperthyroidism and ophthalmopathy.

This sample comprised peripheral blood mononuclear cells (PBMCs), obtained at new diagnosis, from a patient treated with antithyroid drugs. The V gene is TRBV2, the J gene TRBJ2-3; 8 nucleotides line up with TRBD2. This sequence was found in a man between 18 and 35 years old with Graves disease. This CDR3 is CASSDYGTSPYF. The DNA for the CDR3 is TGTGCCAGCAGTGATTACGGGACTAGTCCGTATTTT.